This TCR beta chain was sequenced during a study of CD8+CD57+ T cells in acquired aplastic anemia. Study context: Isolated CD4+ and CD8+ cells, once sorted, yielded DNA averaging about 3.4 ug.

Whoever was chosen for sequencing had shown CD8+CD57+ cell expansion by flow cytometry. Among the patients, none had received any therapy at the time of blood sampling. TCR beta VDJ and CDR3 profiling used genomic DNA as template. Each CDR3 protein gets one entry after TCRdb re-called the reads with MiXCR. The sample yields roughly 260,000 distinct CDR3 sequences, around 45% seen once. Notes on the study in general: In CD8+ cells, Simpson's diversity showed no significant difference between patients and controls.

This clonotype was observed at least ten times. The antigen remains unidentified. The CDR3 length is 14 residues. The germline gives CDR1 SEHNR, CDR2 FQNEAQ (reference sequence). Trimming removed 5 bases at V and 6 bases at J, with 16 bases between. This sequence originates from a human donor with aplastic anemia. The V gene is TRBV7-9, the J gene TRBJ1-2, with a weak D call TRBD1 (5 bases). The sequenced material came from sorted CD4+, CD8+, or CD8+CD57+ T cells (not recorded which) from PBMCs. The CDR3, as DNA: TGTGCCAGCAGCGATAGGATCGGGACGGATGGCTACACCTTC. Encoded protein: CASSDRIGTDGYTF. Full variable domain (rest looked up from reference TRBV7-9 and TRBJ1-2): DTGVSQNPRHKITKRGQNVTFRCDPISEHNRLYWYRQTLGQGPEFLTYFQNEAQLEKSRLLSDRFSAERPKGSFSTLEIQRTEQGDSAMYLCASSDRIGTDGYTFGSGTRLTVV.